What follows describes a single TCR beta chain. Its matching antigen is unknown. Gene names refer to mouse genes. Read data end 4 residues before the CDR3 end; the end is taken from the germline J gene. After isolation, RNA underwent reverse transcription to generate cDNA as the sequencing template. Sequencing was performed with immunoSEQ multiplex PCR; in TCRdb, only in-frame clones are kept and a portion is missing. The sample is made up of approximately 110,000 clones, none counted only once. The source of the sample is a study of CD8+ T cells in alopecia areata. Overall study context: Female C3H/HeJ mice aged roughly 7-11 weeks were given skin from C3H/HeJ graft donors, roughly 6-13 months old, that had spontaneous alopecia. Study results and caveats: In patients, TCRs were shared less clearly than in mice, and HLA may possibly be involved.

The germline V gene encodes CDR1 NSHNY and CDR2 SYGAGN. With 3 bases removed from V and 0 bases from J, the gap between germline ends came to 10 bases. The CDR3 length is 14 residues. The sample comprised lesional skin. This chain links TRBV13-1 with TRBJ2-7, with TRBD2 as a possible D gene (5 bases). The receptor's source is a C3H/HeJ mouse with alopecia areata. This mouse strain has H2-k as its MHC haplotype. The CDR3 sequence: CASSARLGSYEQYF. CDR3 bases read: TGTGCCAGCAGTGCCCGTCTGGGCTCCTAT.